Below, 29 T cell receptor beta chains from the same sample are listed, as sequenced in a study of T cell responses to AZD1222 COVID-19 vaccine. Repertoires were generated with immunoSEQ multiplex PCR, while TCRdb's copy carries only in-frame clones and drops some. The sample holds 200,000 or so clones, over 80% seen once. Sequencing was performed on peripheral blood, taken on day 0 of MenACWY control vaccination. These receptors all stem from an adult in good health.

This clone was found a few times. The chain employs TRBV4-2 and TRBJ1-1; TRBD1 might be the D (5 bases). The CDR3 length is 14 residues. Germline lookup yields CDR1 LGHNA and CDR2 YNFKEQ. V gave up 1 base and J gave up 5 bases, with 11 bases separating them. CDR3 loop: CASSQARVETEAFF. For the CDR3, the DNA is TGTGCCAGCAGCCAAGCCAGGGTTGAAACTGAAGCTTTCTTT.

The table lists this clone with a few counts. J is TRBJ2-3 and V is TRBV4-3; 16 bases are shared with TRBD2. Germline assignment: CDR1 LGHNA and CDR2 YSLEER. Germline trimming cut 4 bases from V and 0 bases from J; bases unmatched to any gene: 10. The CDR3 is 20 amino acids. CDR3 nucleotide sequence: TGCGCCAGCAGCCGCGAGGGACTAGCGGGGGGGCGAATCAGCACAGATACGCAGTATTTT. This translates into CASSREGLAGGRISTDTQYF.

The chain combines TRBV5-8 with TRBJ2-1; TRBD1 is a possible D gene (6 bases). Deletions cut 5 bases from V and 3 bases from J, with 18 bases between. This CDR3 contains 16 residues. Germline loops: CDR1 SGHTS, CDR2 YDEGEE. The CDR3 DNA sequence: TGTGCCAGCAGGGAAGAGGGGGTTCTGTACTACAATGAGCAGTTCTTC. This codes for CASREEGVLYYNEQFF.

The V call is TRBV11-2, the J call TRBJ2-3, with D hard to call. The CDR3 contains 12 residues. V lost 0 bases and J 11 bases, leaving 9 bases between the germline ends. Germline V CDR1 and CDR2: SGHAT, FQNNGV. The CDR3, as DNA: TGTGCCAGCAGCTTAGACGGGCCTCAGCAGTATTTT. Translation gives CASSLDGPQQYF.

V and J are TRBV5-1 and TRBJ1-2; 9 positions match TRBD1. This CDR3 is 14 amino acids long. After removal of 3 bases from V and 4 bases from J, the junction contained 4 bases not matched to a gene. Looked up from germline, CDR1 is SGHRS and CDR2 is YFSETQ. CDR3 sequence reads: CASSWDREFYGYTF. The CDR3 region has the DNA TGCGCCAGCAGCTGGGACAGGGAGTTCTATGGCTACACCTTC.

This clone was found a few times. This CDR3 reads CASSYIGLHTEAFF. The CDR3 bases are TGTGCCAGCAGTTATATAGGGTTGCACACTGAAGCTTTCTTT. The genes are TRBV6-2 or TRBV6-3 and TRBJ1-1; no reliable D call. Trimming took off 3 bases at V and 3 bases at J, with 11 bases between the two ends. The CDR3 sequence is 14 residues long. The germline gives CDR1 MNHEY, CDR2 SVGEGT.

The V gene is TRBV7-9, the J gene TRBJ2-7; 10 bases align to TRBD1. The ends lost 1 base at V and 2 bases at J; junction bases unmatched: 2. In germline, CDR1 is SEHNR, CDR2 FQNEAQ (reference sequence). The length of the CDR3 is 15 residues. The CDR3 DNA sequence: TGTGCCAGCAGCTTAGTAGGGACAGGGGCCTACGAGCAGTACTTC. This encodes CASSLVGTGAYEQYF.

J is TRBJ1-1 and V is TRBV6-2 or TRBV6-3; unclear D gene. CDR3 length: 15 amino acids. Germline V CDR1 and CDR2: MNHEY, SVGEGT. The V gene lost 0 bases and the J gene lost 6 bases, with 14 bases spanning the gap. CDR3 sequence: CASSYSSNMGAEAFF. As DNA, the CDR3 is TGTGCCAGCAGTTACTCGAGTAATATGGGCGCTGAAGCTTTCTTT.

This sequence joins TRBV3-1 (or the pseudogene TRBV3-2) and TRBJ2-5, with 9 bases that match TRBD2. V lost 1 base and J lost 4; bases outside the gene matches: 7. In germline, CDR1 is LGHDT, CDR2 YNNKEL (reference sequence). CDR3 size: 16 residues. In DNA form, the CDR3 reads TGTGCCAGCAGCCAAGTTTCCCCAGCGGGGGGAGAGACCCAGTACTTC. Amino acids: CASSQVSPAGGETQYF.

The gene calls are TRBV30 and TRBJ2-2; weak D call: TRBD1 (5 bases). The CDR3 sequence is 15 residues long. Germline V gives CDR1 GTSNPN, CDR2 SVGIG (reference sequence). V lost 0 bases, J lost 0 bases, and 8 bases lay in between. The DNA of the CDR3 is TGTGCCTGGAGTGTAGACAGCTCGAACACCGGGGAGCTGTTTTTT. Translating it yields CAWSVDSSNTGELFF. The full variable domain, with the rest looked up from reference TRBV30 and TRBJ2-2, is SQTIHQWPATLVQPVGSPLSLECTVEGTSNPNLYWYRQAAGRGLQLLFYSVGIGQISSEVPQNLSASRPQDRQFILSSKKLLLSDSGFYLCAWSVDSSNTGELFFGEGSRLTVL.

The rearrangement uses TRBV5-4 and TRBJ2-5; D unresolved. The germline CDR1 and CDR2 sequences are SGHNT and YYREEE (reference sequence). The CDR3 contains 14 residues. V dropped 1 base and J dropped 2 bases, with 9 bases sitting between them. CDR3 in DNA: TGTGCCAGCAGCTTGATAGCAGAACAAGAGACCCAGTACTTC. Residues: CASSLIAEQETQYF.

The CDR3 nucleotides read TGTGCCATCAGTCATACTAGCGGGAGTCTGGACGAGCAGTACTTC. Translating gives CAISHTSGSLDEQYF. J is TRBJ2-7 and V is TRBV10-3, with TRBD2 identical over 11 bases. With V trimmed by 5 bases and J by 5 bases, 8 bases remained unmatched. Germline V gene sequence: CDR1 ENHRY, CDR2 SYGVKD. The CDR3 contains 15 residues.

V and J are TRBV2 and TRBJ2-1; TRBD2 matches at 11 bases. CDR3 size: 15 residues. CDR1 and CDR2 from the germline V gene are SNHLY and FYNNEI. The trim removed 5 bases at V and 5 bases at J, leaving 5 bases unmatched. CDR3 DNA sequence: TGTGCCAGCAGTCCTACTAGCGGGGGAAACAATGAGCAGTTCTTC. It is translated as CASSPTSGGNNEQFF. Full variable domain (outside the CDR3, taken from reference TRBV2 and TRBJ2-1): EPEVTQTPSHQVTQMGQEVILRCVPISNHLYFYWYRQILGQKVEFLVSFYNNEISEKSEIFDDQFSVERPDGSNFTLKIRSTKLEDSAMYFCASSPTSGGNNEQFFGPGTRLTVL.

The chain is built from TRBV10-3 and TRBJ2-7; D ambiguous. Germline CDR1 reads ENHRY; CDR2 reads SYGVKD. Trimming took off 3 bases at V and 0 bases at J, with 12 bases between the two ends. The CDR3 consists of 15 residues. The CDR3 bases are TGTGCCATCAGTGACCCTCAGAAGAGCTCCTACGAGCAGTACTTC. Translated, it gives CAISDPQKSSYEQYF.

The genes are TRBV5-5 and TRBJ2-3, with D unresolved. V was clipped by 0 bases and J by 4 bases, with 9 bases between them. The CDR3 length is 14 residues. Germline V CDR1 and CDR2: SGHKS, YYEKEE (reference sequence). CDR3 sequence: CASSLVILADTQYF. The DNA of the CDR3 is TGTGCCAGCAGCTTGGTAATCCTGGCAGATACGCAGTATTTT.

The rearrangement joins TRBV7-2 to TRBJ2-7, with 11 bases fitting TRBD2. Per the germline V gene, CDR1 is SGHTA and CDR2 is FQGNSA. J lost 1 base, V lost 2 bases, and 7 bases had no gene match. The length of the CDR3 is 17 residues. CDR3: CASSLNPLAGGSYEQYF. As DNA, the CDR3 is TGTGCCAGCAGCTTAAATCCGCTAGCGGGGGGTTCCTACGAGCAGTACTTC.

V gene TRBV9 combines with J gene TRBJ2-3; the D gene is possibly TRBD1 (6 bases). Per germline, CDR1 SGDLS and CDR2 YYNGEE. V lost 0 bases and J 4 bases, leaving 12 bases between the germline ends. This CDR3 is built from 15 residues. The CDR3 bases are TGTGCCAGCAGCGTAGGGCAGGGGTTACCAGATACGCAGTATTTT. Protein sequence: CASSVGQGLPDTQYF.

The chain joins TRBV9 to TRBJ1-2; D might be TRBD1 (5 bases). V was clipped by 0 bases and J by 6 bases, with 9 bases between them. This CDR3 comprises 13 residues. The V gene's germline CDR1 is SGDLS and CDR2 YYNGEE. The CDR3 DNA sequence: TGTGCCAGCAGCGTAGGAGTGGGGGATGGCTACACCTTC. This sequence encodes CASSVGVGDGYTF.

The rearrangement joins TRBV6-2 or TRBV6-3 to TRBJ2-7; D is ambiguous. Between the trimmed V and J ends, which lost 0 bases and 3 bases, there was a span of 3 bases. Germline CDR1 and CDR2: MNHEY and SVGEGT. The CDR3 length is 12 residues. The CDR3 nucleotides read TGTGCCAGCAGTTACTCGAGCTACGAGCAGTACTTC. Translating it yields CASSYSSYEQYF.

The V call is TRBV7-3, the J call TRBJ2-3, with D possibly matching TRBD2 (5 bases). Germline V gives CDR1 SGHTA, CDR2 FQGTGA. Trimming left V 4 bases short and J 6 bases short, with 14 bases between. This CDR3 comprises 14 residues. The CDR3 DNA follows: TGTGCCAGCAGCTGGCCCGGGGTATCTGATACGCAGTATTTT. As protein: CASSWPGVSDTQYF.

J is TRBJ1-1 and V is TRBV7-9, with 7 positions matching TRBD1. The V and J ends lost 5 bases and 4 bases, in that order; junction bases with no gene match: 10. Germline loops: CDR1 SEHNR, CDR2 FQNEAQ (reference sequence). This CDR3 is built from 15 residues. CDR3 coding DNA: TGTGCCAGCAGCCCCCCCGGCAGGGGGGGCACTGAAGCTTTCTTT. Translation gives CASSPPGRGGTEAFF.

Written as DNA, the CDR3 is TGTGCCAGCAGCCCGACTAGCGGGAGGGGAGAGACCCAGTACTTC. Translating gives CASSPTSGRGETQYF. The chain couples TRBV14 to TRBJ2-5; TRBD2 matches 14 bases. CDR1 and CDR2 (germline): SGHDN, FVKESK. This CDR3 is built from 15 residues. V dropped 4 bases and J dropped 4; count of bases not matched to a gene: 2.

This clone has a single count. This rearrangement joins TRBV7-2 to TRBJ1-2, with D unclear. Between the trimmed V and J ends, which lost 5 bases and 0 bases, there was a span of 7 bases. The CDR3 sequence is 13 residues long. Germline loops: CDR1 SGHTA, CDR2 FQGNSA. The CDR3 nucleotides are TGTGCCAGCAGCCCCACAGCTAACTATGGCTACACCTTC. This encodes CASSPTANYGYTF.

Here the CDR3 reads CALRGGAATEAFF. CDR3 DNA: TGTGCCCTTCGTGGGGGAGCGGCGACTGAAGCTTTCTTT. This sequence joins TRBV30 and TRBJ1-1; maybe TRBD1 (5 bases). The CDR3 contains 13 residues. CDR1 is GTSNPN, CDR2 SVGIG, per germline (reference sequence). V lost 8 bases and J 5 bases, leaving 18 bases between the germline ends.

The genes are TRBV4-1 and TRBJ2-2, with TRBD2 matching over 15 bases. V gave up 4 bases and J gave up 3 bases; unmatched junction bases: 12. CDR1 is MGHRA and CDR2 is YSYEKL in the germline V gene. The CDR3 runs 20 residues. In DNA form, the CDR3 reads TGCGCCAGCAGCCTCGCCCCGGGACTAGCGGGGGGTAGGGACACCGGGGAGCTGTTTTTT. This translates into CASSLAPGLAGGRDTGELFF.

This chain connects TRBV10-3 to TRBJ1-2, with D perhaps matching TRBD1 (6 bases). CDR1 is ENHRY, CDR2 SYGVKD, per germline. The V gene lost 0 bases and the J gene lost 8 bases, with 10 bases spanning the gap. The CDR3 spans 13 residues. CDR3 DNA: TGTGCCATCAGTGAGTCAGGGGGGGTCGGCTACACCTTC. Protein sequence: CAISESGGVGYTF.

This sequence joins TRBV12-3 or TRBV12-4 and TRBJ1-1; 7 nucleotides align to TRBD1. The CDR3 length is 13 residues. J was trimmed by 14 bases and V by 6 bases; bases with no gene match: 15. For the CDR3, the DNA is TGTGCCAGCAGCCCACGCTTATGGGACAGATTATTCTTT. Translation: CASSPRLWDRLFF.

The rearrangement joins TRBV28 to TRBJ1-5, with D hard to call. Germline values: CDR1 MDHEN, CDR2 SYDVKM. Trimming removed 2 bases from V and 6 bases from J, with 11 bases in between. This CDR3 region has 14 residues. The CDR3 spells CASSLPGRGQPQHF. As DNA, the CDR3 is TGTGCCAGCAGTTTACCGGGTCGTGGTCAGCCCCAGCATTTT.

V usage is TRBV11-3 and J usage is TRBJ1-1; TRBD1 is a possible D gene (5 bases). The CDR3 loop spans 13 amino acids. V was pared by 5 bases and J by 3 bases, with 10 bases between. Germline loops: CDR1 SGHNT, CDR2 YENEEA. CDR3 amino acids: CASSRDSYTEAFF. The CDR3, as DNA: TGTGCCAGCAGCCGAGACAGCTACACTGAAGCTTTCTTT.